There are many counts of the clone carrying this T cell receptor beta chain. The antigen is unknown. The CDR3 sequence is 15 residues long. CDR1 DFQATT and CDR2 SNEGSKA come from the germline V gene (reference sequence). With V trimmed by 0 bases and J by 2 bases, 7 bases remained unmatched. Preparation of the TCRbeta library involved a method that used unique molecular identifiers. MiXCR was run by TCRdb on the PCR reads, yielding one entry per CDR3 protein. Of approximately 500,000 distinct CDR3 sequences in the sample, roughly a tenth are singletons; the top ten hold about 2.1%. This specimen comes from a study of T-cell reconstitution after alpha-beta-depleted transplantation in children. Findings and limits, study-wide: TCRbeta diversity was high at day 60 in some patients (a result of surviving recipient T cells and thymic progenitors). Expanded graft clones numbering several hundred reportedly gave rise to alpha-beta T cells about two months after transplant. At one year after transplant, newly produced T cells mostly accounted for T-cell counts and diversity.

The sequenced sample was PBMCs, obtained before TCRalphabeta/CD19-depleted stem cell transplant. This clonotype was sampled from a child aged 2 to 15 with inherited bone marrow failure, due to receive a stem cell transplant. The chain uses TRBV20-1 and TRBJ2-7; 7 bases map to TRBD2. The CDR3 loop is CSARDQLALPYEQYF. DNA of the CDR3: TGCAGTGCTAGAGATCAACTAGCGCTGCCCTACGAGCAGTACTTC.